The TCR beta chain under discussion was sequenced for a study of blood T cell repertoires in COVID-19. Study-level information: Samples representing acute and convalescent COVID-19 were sourced from the United States, Italy and Spain.

Looked up from germline, CDR1 is SNHLY and CDR2 is FYNNEI. Trimming left V 7 bases short and J 3 bases short, with 10 bases between. The length of the CDR3 is 12 residues. Original processing methods: Quantification of nucleated cells was approximated via reference gene primer amplification. Data came from immunoSEQ multiplex PCR; TCRdb stores just in-frame clones and leaves some out. V, J and clone size derive from that table, while D and trimming were established from the DNA sequence. Of approximately 61,000 clones detected, 70% to 90% appear once; the ten largest clones hold around 18%. Sample: peripheral blood. The V and J genes are TRBV2 and TRBJ2-7; TRBD1 might be the D (6 bases). This TCR derives from a woman aged 80 or over with active COVID-19. The CDR3 coding sequence is TGTGCCAGCACCTCGGACAGCTACGAGCAGTACTTC. It encodes CASTSDSYEQYF.